This T cell receptor (beta chain) derives from a study of cytomegalovirus exposure and HLA in healthy donors. The primer mix had 60 Vbeta and 13 Jbeta primers. The protocol was immunoSEQ multiplex PCR, while the TCRdb copy is restricted to in-frame clones and leaves out a portion. This table holds over 110,000 clones, roughly four fifths found once. In germline, CDR1 is LGHNA, CDR2 YSLEER. The CDR3 is made up of 16 amino acids. Trimming pared 0 bases from V and 0 bases from J, leaving 9 bases between. Sequencing input: PBMCs. The TCR sequence derives from a male donor in good health and CMV-seronegative. This chain uses TRBV4-3 with TRBJ2-1; D is uncertain. CDR3 protein: CASSQDPLYSYNEQFF. The CDR3 DNA is TGCGCCAGCAGCCAAGATCCCCTCTACTCCTACAATGAGCAGTTCTTC.